These 25 T cell receptor beta chains share one sample of origin, sequenced in a study of blood T cells in healthy people across ages. Together with a sample-barcoded 5' primer, a J-beta primer mix was included in a second PCR lasting about 6 to 11 cycles. TCRdb independently ran MiXCR on the 5' RACE reads; one entry per CDR3 protein. The table includes about 580,000 distinct CDR3 sequences, roughly 43% detected once. Material for sequencing was blood. Every receptor here comes from a man older than 75 in good health.

The chain employs TRBV24-1 and TRBJ1-2; D perhaps matches TRBD1 (5 bases). This CDR3 has 16 residues. Trimming shortened V by 10 bases and J by 8 bases, and 28 bases separated the two germline ends. Germline V lookup: CDR1 KGHDR, CDR2 SFDVKD. The CDR3 DNA is TGTGCCACACAGACACCCGGGGACGCGGATAATGGGGGCTACACCTTC. It is translated as CATQTPGDADNGGYTF.

This clonotype appeared a few times. The genes are TRBV4-2 and TRBJ2-3; 13 bases are a match to TRBD2. The CDR3 has 15 residues. Germline loops: CDR1 LGHNA, CDR2 YNFKEQ. The trim removed 2 bases at V and 4 bases at J, leaving 0 bases unmatched. CDR3 residues: CASSQTSGRADTQYF. CDR3 bases: TGTGCCAGCAGCCAAACTAGCGGGAGGGCAGATACGCAGTATTTT.

The V and J genes are TRBV11-2 and TRBJ2-7; a possible D gene is TRBD1 (6 bases). V lost 5 bases and J lost 3, with 14 bases in between. CDR3 length: 14 amino acids. Germline V gene data show CDR1 as SGHAT and CDR2 as FQNNGV. The CDR3 loop reads CASSPRTVGYEQYF. The DNA of the CDR3 is TGTGCCAGCAGCCCACGGACAGTTGGCTACGAGCAGTACTTC.

CDR3 sequence (DNA): TGTGCCAGCAGTGAATACGAGGGCCTGGGTGAGCAGTTCTTC. Amino acid sequence: CASSEYEGLGEQFF. The chain links TRBV25-1 to TRBJ2-1; tentative D call: TRBD2 (5 bases). CDR3 size: 14 residues. Germline CDR1 is MGHDK and CDR2 is SYGVNS. Trimming removed 0 bases at V and 9 bases at J, with 12 bases between.

This sequence joins TRBV30 and TRBJ1-5; D ambiguous. With 0 bases removed from V and 4 bases from J, the gap between germline ends came to 7 bases. Germline lookup yields CDR1 GTSNPN and CDR2 SVGIG (reference sequence). The CDR3 extends over 13 amino acids. CDR3 DNA sequence: TGTGCCTGGAGTGTAACAGATAATCAGCCCCAGCATTTT. This gives the protein CAWSVTDNQPQHF.

Of note for this clonotype: A read error may be the cause here, since a much bigger clone is one base away. V is TRBV20-1 and J is TRBJ2-1; D is perhaps TRBD2 (7 bases). The DNA end lines up better with TRBJ2-7; the J call may be wrong. The CDR3 loop spans 14 amino acids. Germline CDR1 is DFQATT and CDR2 is SNEGSKA (reference sequence). The CDR3 DNA reads as TGCAGTGCTAGTGGAGGGGGGGCGTACAATGAGCAGTACTTC. It specifies CSASGGGAYNEQYF.

The chain joins TRBV18 to TRBJ1-4; possible D gene TRBD1, 6 bases. The ends were cut back, 2 bases at V and 8 bases at J, with 12 bases in the middle. Germline V gene sequence: CDR1 KGHSH, CDR2 LQKENI. The CDR3 spans 14 residues. CDR3 in amino acids: CASSPAGQLEKLFF. CDR3 DNA sequence: TGTGCCAGCTCACCAGCGGGACAACTAGAAAAACTGTTTTTT.

Note on this clonotype: The junction differs from germline at one of its ends, possibly a read error. The rearrangement joins TRBV30 to TRBJ1-2; D is possibly TRBD1 (5 bases). The CDR3 is 12 residues long. Germline V lookup: CDR1 GTSNPN, CDR2 SVGIG (reference sequence). CDR3 bases: TGTGCCTGGAGTAGGGGATTGTATGGCCACACCTTC. Amino acids: CAWSRGLYGHTF.

This clonotype has just a few counts. The chain is built from TRBV20-1 and TRBJ2-1; D is unresolved. The CDR3 spans 13 residues. Germline V gene sequence: CDR1 DFQATT, CDR2 SNEGSKA (reference sequence). Trimming left V 3 bases short and J 5 bases short, with 11 bases between. In DNA form, the CDR3 reads TGCAGTGCTAGCGCCAACGGACACAATGAGCAGTTCTTC. This sequence encodes CSASANGHNEQFF.

This chain connects TRBV27 to TRBJ2-3, with 9 bases aligning to TRBD2. V dropped 4 bases and J dropped 6; count of bases not matched to a gene: 5. In germline, CDR1 is MNHEY, CDR2 SMNVEV (reference sequence). This CDR3 has 14 amino acids. The CDR3 DNA follows: TGTGCCAGCAGTTCCGCGGGAGGGGAGGATACGCAGTATTTT. This sequence encodes CASSSAGGEDTQYF.

V and J are TRBV7-2 and TRBJ2-5; 7 nucleotides match TRBD1. The J segment lost 4 bases and the V segment lost 2 bases, leaving 4 bases of the junction unmatched. This CDR3 comprises 14 residues. Germline loops: CDR1 SGHTA, CDR2 FQGNSA. CDR3 residues: CASSLQTGAETQYF. The CDR3 coding sequence is TGTGCCAGCAGCTTACAAACAGGGGCAGAGACCCAGTACTTC.

This clonotype was observed once. The chain uses TRBV28 and TRBJ2-4; perhaps TRBD1 as D (5 bases). The end of the DNA aligns better with TRBJ2-7, so the J call may be wrong. Germline V gene sequence: CDR1 MDHEN, CDR2 SYDVKM. This CDR3 contains 17 residues. The CDR3 coding sequence is TGTGCCAGCAGTTTATTCAGGACCGAAAGGGGCGCCTACGAGCAGTACTTC. This translates into CASSLFRTERGAYEQYF.

This clonotype came up a few times. The chain is built from TRBV6-6 and TRBJ1-2, with 11 bases lining up with TRBD1. The CDR3 covers 16 residues. Germline trimming cut 5 bases from V and 8 bases from J; bases unmatched to any gene: 13. The germline V gene has CDR1 MNHNY and CDR2 SVGAGI (reference sequence). The CDR3: CASSTSTLDRGQGYTF. The DNA for the CDR3 is TGTGCCAGCAGTACATCAACCCTGGACAGGGGGCAAGGCTACACCTTC.

The rearrangement links TRBV5-1 to TRBJ2-7; 9 bases align to TRBD1. With V trimmed by 3 bases and J by 3 bases, 7 bases remained unmatched. Germline V CDR1 and CDR2: SGHRS, YFSETQ. CDR3 size: 15 residues. The DNA of the CDR3 is TGCGCCAGCAGCTCTCACGGGACAGGGAGCTACGAGCAGTACTTC. This gives the protein CASSSHGTGSYEQYF.

The rearrangement joins TRBV6-2 or TRBV6-3 to TRBJ2-6, with D perhaps assigned TRBD1 or TRBD2 (6 bases each). Trimming pared 7 bases from V and 0 bases from J, leaving 10 bases between. Germline values: CDR1 MNHEY, CDR2 SVGEGT. This CDR3 has 15 residues. This chain's CDR3 is CASIRGPSGANVLTF. The CDR3 DNA is TGTGCCAGCATACGGGGGCCCTCTGGGGCCAACGTCCTGACTTTC.

This clonotype was seen more than once but under ten times. V and J are TRBV6-6 and TRBJ1-6; no firm D call. The germline CDR1 and CDR2 sequences are MNHNY and SVGAGI (reference sequence). The germline V and J ends were trimmed by 6 bases and 6 bases, with 15 bases remaining between them. This CDR3 is 15 amino acids long. CDR3 amino acids: CASRSGPAPNSPLHF. CDR3 nucleotide sequence: TGTGCCAGCAGATCCGGGCCGGCTCCTAATTCACCCCTCCACTTT.

There are many counts of this clonotype. This chain joins TRBV6-6 and TRBJ2-7; D possibly corresponds to TRBD1 (6 bases). The germline gives CDR1 MNHNY, CDR2 SVGAGI (reference sequence). V lost 6 bases and J lost 2, with 11 bases in between. The CDR3 covers 13 residues. The CDR3 nucleotides are TGTGCCAGCAGACAGGGAAGCCCCTACGAGCAGTACTTC. Translation: CASRQGSPYEQYF.

This CDR3 reads CASQEGRKAFF. The DNA of the CDR3 is TGTGCCAGCCAAGAGGGACGGAAAGCGTTCTTC. The chain carries TRBV7-8 and TRBJ2-1; D possibly matches TRBD1 or TRBD2 (5 bases each). Germline values: CDR1 SGHVS, CDR2 FQNEAQ. V was cut by 8 bases and J by 15 bases, with 17 bases left in between. The CDR3 has 11 amino acids. Full variable domain (outside the CDR3, taken from reference TRBV7-8 and TRBJ2-1): GAGVSQSPRYKVAKRGQDVALRCDPISGHVSLFWYQQALGQGPEFLTYFQNEAQLDKSGLPSDRFFAERPEGSVSTLKIQRTQQEDSAVYLCASQEGRKAFFGPGTRLTVL.

The chain joins TRBV10-3 to TRBJ1-5; TRBD1 aligns across 8 bases. The CDR3 is 14 residues long. The germline CDR1 and CDR2 sequences are ENHRY and SYGVKD. The trim removed 6 bases at V and 1 base at J, leaving 2 bases unmatched. The chain's CDR3 is CAISQGASNQPQHF. The CDR3 DNA reads as TGTGCCATCAGCCAGGGGGCGAGCAATCAGCCCCAGCATTTT.

In its sample, this clonotype was seen once. The V gene is TRBV25-1, the J gene TRBJ2-1; the D call may be TRBD1 or TRBD2 (7 bases each). Germline CDR1 reads MGHDK; CDR2 reads SYGVNS. This CDR3 contains 19 residues. V was shortened by 5 bases and J by 3 bases, with 26 bases between the two germline ends. The CDR3 loop reads CASSSQGGGGGLFYNEQFF. The CDR3 DNA follows: TGTGCCAGCAGTTCCCAGGGGGGGGGCGGGGGACTTTTCTACAATGAGCAGTTCTTC.

The sample holds many counts of this clonotype. The CDR3: CASSYAWSGANVLTF. DNA for the CDR3: TGTGCCAGCAGTTACGCCTGGTCTGGGGCCAACGTCCTGACTTTC. The chain links TRBV6-6 to TRBJ2-6; unclear D gene. The germline V gene encodes CDR1 MNHNY and CDR2 SVGAGI (reference sequence). Between the trimmed V and J ends, which lost 2 bases and 1 base, there was a span of 6 bases. This CDR3 region has 15 residues.

The chain has TRBV6-6 and TRBJ2-5; 10 positions match TRBD1. Germline V CDR1 and CDR2: MNHNY, SVGAGI (reference sequence). With 6 bases clipped from V and 5 bases from J, the junction kept 9 bases outside the gene matches. The CDR3 totals 15 residues. In DNA, the CDR3 is TGTGCCAGCAGAAGGGACAGGGGACGTGGCGAGACCCAGTACTTC. It translates to CASRRDRGRGETQYF.

This chain joins TRBV5-5 and TRBJ2-3; the D gene is possibly TRBD1 (6 bases). The CDR3 is made up of 13 amino acids. From germline, CDR1 is SGHKS and CDR2 YYEKEE (reference sequence). Trimming left V 4 bases short and J 6 bases short, with 12 bases between. The CDR3 protein is CASSEQGWDTQYF. DNA of the CDR3: TGTGCCAGCAGCGAACAGGGTTGGGATACGCAGTATTTT.

This clonotype turned up a few times. The chain links TRBV3-1 to TRBJ2-1, with 9 bases identical to TRBD1. This CDR3 spans 15 amino acids. Germline V gene sequence: CDR1 LGHDT, CDR2 YNNKEL (reference sequence). The ends lost 4 bases at V and 13 bases at J; junction bases unmatched: 14. CDR3 sequence (DNA): TGTGCCAGCAGCCTAACAGGGGGCGAGAGGCACACTCAGTTCTTC. Its protein product is CASSLTGGERHTQFF.

In this sample, this clonotype turned up a few times. The rearrangement joins TRBV5-1 to TRBJ2-5; the D is unclear. CDR1 is SGHRS and CDR2 is YFSETQ in the germline V gene. The CDR3 length is 19 residues. The CDR3 loop reads CGTAISPRTTERLQETQYF. In nucleotides, the CDR3 is TGCGGCACAGCAATCTCACCTCGCACCACGGAGAGACTTCAAGAGACCCAGTACTTC.